The rows below give T cell receptor beta chains drawn from one sample of a study of blood T cell repertoires in COVID-19. The repertoire was sequenced with immunoSEQ multiplex PCR; TCRdb's copy has only in-frame clones and lacks some. The table has around 250,000 clones, 88% seen once. Sequenced: PBMCs or T cells enriched from blood (not recorded which). Source of these receptors: a woman between 40 and 55 years old who had been exposed to COVID-19. Each CDR3 is given with its conserved first and last residue. The D gene is left open where the match is weak. Clone size is shown for a subset of rows, as once, few, many or a class of expanded clone.

clone_size	d_call	v_call	j_call	cdr3_nt	cdr3_aa
once	TRBD1	TRBV19	TRBJ1-2	TGTGCCAGCGCGACAGGGCTCCGAGGGGGCTACACCTTC	CASATGLRGGYTF
-	-	TRBV12-3/TRBV12-4	TRBJ1-2	TGTGCCAGCAGTTTTGGGCCCTCTCAAGGCTACACCTTC	CASSFGPSQGYTF
-	-	TRBV9	TRBJ1-2	TGTGCCAGCAGCGTAGGGACCCGGCCAGGGGCTAACTATGGCTACACCTTC	CASSVGTRPGANYGYTF
-	-	TRBV27	TRBJ1-5	TGTGCCAGCACTGAGGGTGGGGGCAATCAGCCCCAGCATTTT	CASTEGGGNQPQHF
-	-	TRBV7-3	TRBJ1-1	TGTGCCAGCAGCCCGGGGATGAACACTGAAGCTTTCTTT	CASSPGMNTEAFF
-	TRBD1	TRBV7-6	TRBJ2-1	TGTGCCAGCAGCTTAGATGGGACACCAGGGGGTGAGCAGTTCTTC	CASSLDGTPGGEQFF
once	-	TRBV28	TRBJ1-2	TGTGCCAGCACCCCGGAGTCAGCAGATGGCTACACCTTC	CASTPESADGYTF
-	-	TRBV5-5	TRBJ2-5	TGTGCCAGCAGCTTGATCTGGGCGGGCGGGGAGACCCAGTACTTC	CASSLIWAGGETQYF
-	-	TRBV28	TRBJ1-2	TGTGCCAGCAGTTTACCTGGGCAGGGATACTATGGCTACACCTTC	CASSLPGQGYYGYTF
-	-	TRBV7-6	TRBJ1-6	TGTGCCAGCAGCTTAGTAGTATCTAATTCACCCCTCCACTTT	CASSLVVSNSPLHF
-	TRBD2	TRBV4-2	TRBJ2-1	TGTGCCAGCAGCCAAGGAGGGACTATAGACAATGAGCAGTTCTTC	CASSQGGTIDNEQFF
-	-	TRBV25-1	TRBJ1-2	TGTGCCAGCAGTCCAGCTAACTATGGCTACACCTTC	CASSPANYGYTF
-	-	TRBV18	TRBJ1-1	TGTGCCAGCTCACCCCTCCGGGGGGCCCTGAACACTGAAGCTTTCTTT	CASSPLRGALNTEAFF
once	TRBD2	TRBV13	TRBJ2-5	TGTGCCAGCAGCTCGCGGACTAGCGGGGTGAGAGAGACCCAGTACTTC	CASSSRTSGVRETQYF
once	TRBD1	TRBV30	TRBJ1-2	TGTGCCTGGAGTTTAACCTCCGGGACAGGTTTTCGGGGCTACACCTTC	CAWSLTSGTGFRGYTF
-	-	TRBV19	TRBJ1-3	TGTGCCAGTAGTATTAATCGGGTGAGCGCTGGAAACACCATATATTTT	CASSINRVSAGNTIYF
-	-	TRBV15	TRBJ2-1	TGCGCCACCAGTCTGCGGGACCCCTACAATGAGCAGTTCTTC	CATSLRDPYNEQFF
-	-	TRBV11-3	TRBJ1-2	TGTGCCAGCAGCTTAGATACAGGCCGCTATGGCTACACCTTC	CASSLDTGRYGYTF
-	TRBD1	TRBV4-1	TRBJ1-5	TGCGCCAGCAACCCCTGGGACAGTGGGTATCAGCCCCAGCATTTT	CASNPWDSGYQPQHF
-	TRBD2	TRBV11-2	TRBJ2-3	TGTGCCAGCAGCTTAAGACTAGCGAGTACAGATACGCAGTATTTT	CASSLRLASTDTQYF
-	-	TRBV28	TRBJ1-5	TGTGCCAGCAGTTTTGGTATAGGGGGCAATCAGCCCCAGCATTTT	CASSFGIGGNQPQHF
-	-	TRBV4-3	TRBJ2-2	TGCGCCAGCAGCCAAGACTCAGGGCCGGGCACCGGGGAGCTGTTTTTT	CASSQDSGPGTGELFF
-	-	TRBV3-1/TRBV3-2	TRBJ1-3	TGTGCCAGCAGCCTGCGGGTTGGAAACACCATATATTTT	CASSLRVGNTIYF
-	-	TRBV18	TRBJ1-1	TGTGCCAGCTCACTGGCAGGGAACACTGAAGCTTTCTTT	CASSLAGNTEAFF
-	TRBD1	TRBV29-1	TRBJ2-2	TGCAGCGTTGAGGGGCAAACCGAGGACAGGGGGCATGTCGGGGAGCTGTTTTTT	CSVEGQTEDRGHVGELFF
-	-	TRBV3-1/TRBV3-2	TRBJ1-1	TGTGCCAGCAGCCGGGTATACAGAACTGAAGCTTTCTTT	CASSRVYRTEAFF
-	-	TRBV5-1	TRBJ2-7	TGCGCCAGCAGCTTGGCGGCGACTGTCTCCTACGAGCAGTACTTC	CASSLAATVSYEQYF
-	-	TRBV7-6	TRBJ2-1	TGTGCCAGCAGCCACCAAGGGGGTGGGTTCTACAATGAGCAGTTCTTC	CASSHQGGGFYNEQFF
-	-	TRBV7-8	TRBJ1-1	TGTGCCAGCATATATGACACGAACACTGAAGCTTTCTTT	CASIYDTNTEAFF
-	-	TRBV28	TRBJ1-5	TGTGCCAGCAGCTTCCCTAATCAGCCCCAGCATTTT	CASSFPNQPQHF
-	-	TRBV19	TRBJ1-5	TGTGCCACAAACGGGGGGACCCCTCAGCCCCAGCATTTT	CATNGGTPQPQHF
few	TRBD1	TRBV7-7	TRBJ2-2	TGTGCCAGCAGCCTGGGACAGGGGGCGAACACCGGGGAGCTGTTTTTT	CASSLGQGANTGELFF
-	-	TRBV7-6	TRBJ2-3	TGTGCCAGCAGCTTAGGCCCACAGGGTCTGAGCACAGATACGCAGTATTTT	CASSLGPQGLSTDTQYF
few	TRBD1	TRBV9	TRBJ1-2	TGTGCCAGCAGCGGGACAGGGGGAGATAACTATGGCTACACCTTC	CASSGTGGDNYGYTF
-	-	TRBV24-1	TRBJ2-2	TGTGCCACCAGTGATTTGGTCAGGGCGAACACCGGGGAGCTGTTTTTT	CATSDLVRANTGELFF
-	-	TRBV7-6	TRBJ1-4	TGTGCCAGCAGCGCGGCGACAGTCCTCCGAGAAAAACTGTTTTTT	CASSAATVLREKLFF
-	-	TRBV7-2	TRBJ2-2	TGTGCCAGCAGCTTCGACAGAACGAACACCGGGGAGCTGTTTTTT	CASSFDRTNTGELFF
few	-	TRBV13	TRBJ1-1	TGTGCCAGCAGCTTAGGTAGGGGATGGGAAGCTTTCTTT	CASSLGRGWEAFF
-	-	TRBV6-5	TRBJ2-2	TGTGCCAGCAGTTACAGGGGGACCGGTAACACCGGGGAGCTGTTTTTT	CASSYRGTGNTGELFF
-	TRBD2	TRBV7-2	TRBJ2-7	TGTGCCAGCAGGATAAAGGGACTAGCAGTCTACGAGCAGTACTTC	CASRIKGLAVYEQYF
-	-	TRBV3-1/TRBV3-2	TRBJ2-3	TGTGCCAGCAGCGCCATTGGTATACTGGATACGCAGTATTTT	CASSAIGILDTQYF
-	TRBD1	TRBV9	TRBJ2-1	TGTGCCAGCAGCCCCTACCGGGACAGCAGGTTCTTC	CASSPYRDSRFF
-	TRBD1	TRBV10-3	TRBJ2-1	TGTGCCATCCGGCCCGGGACAGGGGGGCGGGAGGTCTCCTACAATGAGCAGTTCTTC	CAIRPGTGGREVSYNEQFF
once	TRBD2	TRBV11-1	TRBJ2-2	TGTGCCAGCAGCTCCGGACTAGCGGGAGGCACCGGGGAGCTGTTTTTT	CASSSGLAGGTGELFF
-	TRBD1	TRBV15	TRBJ1-6	TGTGCCACCAGCGGCGACAGGGGTGTAAATTCACCCCTCCACTTT	CATSGDRGVNSPLHF
-	TRBD1	TRBV11-3	TRBJ2-3	TGTGCCAGCAGCTACAGGGGACAGGCCAGCACAGATACGCAGTATTTT	CASSYRGQASTDTQYF
-	TRBD1	TRBV19	TRBJ1-5	TGTGCCAGTAGTATACCAGGACAGGGGATTCAGCCCCAGCATTTT	CASSIPGQGIQPQHF